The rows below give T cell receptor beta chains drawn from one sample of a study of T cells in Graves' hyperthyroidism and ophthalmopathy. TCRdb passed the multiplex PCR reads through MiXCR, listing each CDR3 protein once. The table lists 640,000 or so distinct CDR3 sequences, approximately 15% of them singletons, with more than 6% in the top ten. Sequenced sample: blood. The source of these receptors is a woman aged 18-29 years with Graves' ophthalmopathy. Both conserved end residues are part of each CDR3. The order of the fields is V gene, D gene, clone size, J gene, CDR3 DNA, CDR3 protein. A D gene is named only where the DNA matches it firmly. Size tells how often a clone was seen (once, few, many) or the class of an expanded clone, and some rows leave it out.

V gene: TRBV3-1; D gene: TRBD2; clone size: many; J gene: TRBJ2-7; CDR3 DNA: TGTGCCAGCAGCCAAGAATACGGGGGGACCTACGAGCAGTACTTC; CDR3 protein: CASSQEYGGTYEQYF
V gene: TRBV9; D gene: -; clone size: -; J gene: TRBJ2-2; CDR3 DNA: TGTGCCAGCAGCGTTAGGTACACCGGGGAGCTGTTTTTT; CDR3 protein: CASSVRYTGELFF
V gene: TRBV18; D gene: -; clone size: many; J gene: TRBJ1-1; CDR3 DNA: TGTGCCAGCTTCGCGAACACTGAAGCTTTCTTT; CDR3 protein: CASFANTEAFF
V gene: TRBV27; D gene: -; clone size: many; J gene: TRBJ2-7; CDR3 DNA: TGTGCCAGCAGTTTTCAGGGGCTAGACGAGCAGTACTTC; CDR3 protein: CASSFQGLDEQYF
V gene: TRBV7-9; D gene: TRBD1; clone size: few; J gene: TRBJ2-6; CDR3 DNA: TGTGCCAGCAGCTGTCGGGACAGGGGGTCAACTGGGGCCAACGTCCTGACTTTC; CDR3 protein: CASSCRDRGSTGANVLTF
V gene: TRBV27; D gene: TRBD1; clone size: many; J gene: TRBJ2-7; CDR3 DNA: TGTGCCAGCAGAGGGACAGGATTCTACGAGCAGTACTTC; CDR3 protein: CASRGTGFYEQYF
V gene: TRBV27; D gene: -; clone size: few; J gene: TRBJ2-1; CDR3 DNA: TGTGCCAGCAGTTTTCAGAACAATGAGCAGTTCTTC; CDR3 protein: CASSFQNNEQFF
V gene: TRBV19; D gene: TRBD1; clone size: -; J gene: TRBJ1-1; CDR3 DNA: TGTGCCAGTAGTTCCCCGGGACAGGGAAAAACTGAAGCTTTCTTT; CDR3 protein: CASSSPGQGKTEAFF
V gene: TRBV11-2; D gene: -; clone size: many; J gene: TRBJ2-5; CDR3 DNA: TGTGCCAGCAGCTTAGGAGCCAGAGGGGGGAAGGAGACCCAGTACTTC; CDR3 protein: CASSLGARGGKETQYF
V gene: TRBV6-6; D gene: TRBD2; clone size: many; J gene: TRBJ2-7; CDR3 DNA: TGTGCCAGCAGTTACCCTAGCGGGGAGCAGTACTTC; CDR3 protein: CASSYPSGEQYF
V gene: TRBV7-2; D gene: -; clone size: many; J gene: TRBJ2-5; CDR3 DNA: TGTGCCAGCAGCTCCGAAGGGACGGGGATACAAGAGACCCAGTACTTC; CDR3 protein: CASSSEGTGIQETQYF
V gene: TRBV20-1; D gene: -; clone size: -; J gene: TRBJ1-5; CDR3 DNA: TGCAGTGCTAGAGATGGGGCAGGGACTTATACTTCCAATCAGCCCCAGCATTTT; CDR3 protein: CSARDGAGTYTSNQPQHF
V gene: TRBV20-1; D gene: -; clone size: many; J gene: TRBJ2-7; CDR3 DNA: TGCAGTGCTAGTAGGTCCGGAGCCCCAAGGATCTACGAGCAGTACTTC; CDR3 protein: CSASRSGAPRIYEQYF